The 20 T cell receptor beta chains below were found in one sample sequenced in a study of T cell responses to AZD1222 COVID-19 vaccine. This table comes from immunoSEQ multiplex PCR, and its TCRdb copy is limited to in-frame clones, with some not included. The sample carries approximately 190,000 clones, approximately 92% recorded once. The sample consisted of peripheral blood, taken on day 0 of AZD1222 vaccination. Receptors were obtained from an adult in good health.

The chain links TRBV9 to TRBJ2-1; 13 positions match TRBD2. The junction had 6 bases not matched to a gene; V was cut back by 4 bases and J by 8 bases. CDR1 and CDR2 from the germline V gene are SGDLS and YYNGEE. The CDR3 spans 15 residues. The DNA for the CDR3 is TGTGCCAGCAGCCTGCGGACTAGCGGGGGAGATGAGCAGTTCTTC. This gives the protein CASSLRTSGGDEQFF.

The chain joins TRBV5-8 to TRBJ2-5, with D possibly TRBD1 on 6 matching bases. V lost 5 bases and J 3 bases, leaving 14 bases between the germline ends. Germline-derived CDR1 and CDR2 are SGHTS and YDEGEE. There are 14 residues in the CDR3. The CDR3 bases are TGTGCCAGCAGTTCCCAGGACAGCAAAGAGACCCAGTACTTC. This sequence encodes CASSSQDSKETQYF.

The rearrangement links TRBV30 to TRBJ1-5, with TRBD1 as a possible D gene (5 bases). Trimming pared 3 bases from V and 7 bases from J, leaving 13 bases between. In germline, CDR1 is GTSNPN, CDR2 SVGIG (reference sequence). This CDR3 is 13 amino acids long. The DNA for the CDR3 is TGTGCCTGGAGCCGGCAAGGGGCACAGCCCCAGCATTTT. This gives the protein CAWSRQGAQPQHF.

In DNA, the CDR3 is TGTGCCAGCGGCCTCCGGGGGCCGGGAGATACGCAGTATTTT. Its translation is CASGLRGPGDTQYF. The chain joins TRBV7-8 to TRBJ2-3, with D tentatively TRBD1 or TRBD2 (6 bases each). V lost 8 bases, J lost 5 bases, and 17 bases lay in between. Germline V gene data show CDR1 as SGHVS and CDR2 as FQNEAQ. This CDR3 comprises 14 residues.

DNA for the CDR3: TGTGCCAGCAGCTTAGGCCCGACCACAGGGGGGACTGAAGCTTTCTTT. It is translated as CASSLGPTTGGTEAFF. The chain employs TRBV7-2 and TRBJ1-1, with 8 bases that match TRBD1. Germline V CDR1 and CDR2: SGHTA, FQGNSA. Germline trimming cut 1 base from V and 5 bases from J; bases unmatched to any gene: 9. CDR3 length equals 16 residues.

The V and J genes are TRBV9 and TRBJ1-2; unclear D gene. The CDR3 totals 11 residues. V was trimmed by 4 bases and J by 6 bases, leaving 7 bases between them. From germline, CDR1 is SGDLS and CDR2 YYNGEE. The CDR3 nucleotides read TGTGCCAGCAGCCCAGTTGATGGCTACACCTTC. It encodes CASSPVDGYTF.

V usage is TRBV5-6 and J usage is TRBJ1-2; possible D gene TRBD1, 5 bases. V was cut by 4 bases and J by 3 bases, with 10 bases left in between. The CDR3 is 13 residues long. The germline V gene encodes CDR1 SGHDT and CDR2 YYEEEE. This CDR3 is CASSVDTDYGYTF. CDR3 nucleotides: TGTGCCAGCAGCGTGGACACCGACTATGGCTACACCTTC. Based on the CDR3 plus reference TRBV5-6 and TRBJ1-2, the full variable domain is DAGVTQSPTHLIKTRGQQVTLRCSPKSGHDTVSWYQQALGQGPQFIFQYYEEEERQRGNFPDRFSGHQFPNYSSELNVNALLLGDSALYLCASSVDTDYGYTFGSGTRLTVV.

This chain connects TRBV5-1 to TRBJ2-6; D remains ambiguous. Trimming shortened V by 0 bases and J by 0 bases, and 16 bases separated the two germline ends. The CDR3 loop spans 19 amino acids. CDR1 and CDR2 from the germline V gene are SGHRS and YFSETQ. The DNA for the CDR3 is TGCGCCAGCAGCTTGGACGGCAGCTTTATCTCCTCTGGGGCCAACGTCCTGACTTTC. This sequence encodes CASSLDGSFISSGANVLTF.

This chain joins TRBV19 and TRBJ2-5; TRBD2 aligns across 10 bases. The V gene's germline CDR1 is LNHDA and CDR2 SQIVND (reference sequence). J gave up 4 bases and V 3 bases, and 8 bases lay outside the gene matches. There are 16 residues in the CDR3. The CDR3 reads CASSILGLAGGETQYF. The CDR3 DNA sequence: TGTGCCAGTAGTATCCTGGGGTTAGCGGGGGGAGAGACCCAGTACTTC.

The CDR3 nucleotides read TGCAGTGCTAGTAGGGGCAGGGGTTCGCCTAATCAGCCCCAGCATTTT. Protein: CSASRGRGSPNQPQHF. The rearrangement uses TRBV20-1 and TRBJ1-5; D perhaps matches TRBD1 (6 bases). Trimming took 3 bases from V and 4 from J, leaving 19 bases between them. CDR1 DFQATT and CDR2 SNEGSKA come from the germline V gene (reference sequence). This CDR3 comprises 16 residues.

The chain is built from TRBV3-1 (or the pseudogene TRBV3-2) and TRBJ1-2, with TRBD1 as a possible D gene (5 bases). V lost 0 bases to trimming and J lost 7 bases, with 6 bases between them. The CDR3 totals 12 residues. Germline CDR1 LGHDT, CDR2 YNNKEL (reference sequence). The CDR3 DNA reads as TGTGCCAGCAGCCAAGATAGGGGTGGCTACACCTTC. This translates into CASSQDRGGYTF.

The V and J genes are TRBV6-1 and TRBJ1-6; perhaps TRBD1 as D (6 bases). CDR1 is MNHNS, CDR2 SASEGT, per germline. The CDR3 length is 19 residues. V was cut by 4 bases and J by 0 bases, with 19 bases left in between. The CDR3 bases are TGTGCCAGCAGTGCCCAGGGGACAATTACTATCTCCTATAATTCACCCCTCCACTTT. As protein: CASSAQGTITISYNSPLHF.

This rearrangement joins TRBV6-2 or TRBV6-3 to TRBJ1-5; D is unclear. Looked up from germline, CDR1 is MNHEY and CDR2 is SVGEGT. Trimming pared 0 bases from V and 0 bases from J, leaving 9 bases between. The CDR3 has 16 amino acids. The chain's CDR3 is CASSYSMPDSNQPQHF. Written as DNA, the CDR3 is TGTGCCAGCAGTTACTCGATGCCGGATAGCAATCAGCCCCAGCATTTT.

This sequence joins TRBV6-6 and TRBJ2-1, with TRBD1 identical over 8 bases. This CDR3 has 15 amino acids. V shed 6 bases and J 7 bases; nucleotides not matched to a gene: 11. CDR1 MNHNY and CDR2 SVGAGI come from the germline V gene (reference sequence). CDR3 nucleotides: TGTGCCAGCAGACCCCCCGGGACAGGAAATAATGAGCAGTTCTTC. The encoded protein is CASRPPGTGNNEQFF.

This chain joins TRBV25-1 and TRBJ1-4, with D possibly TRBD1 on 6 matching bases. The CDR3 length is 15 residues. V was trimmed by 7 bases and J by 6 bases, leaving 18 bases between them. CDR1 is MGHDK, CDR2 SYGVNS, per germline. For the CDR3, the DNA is TGTGCCAGCACCCCTTCGGGGGGGCTTTATGAAAAACTGTTTTTT. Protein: CASTPSGGLYEKLFF.

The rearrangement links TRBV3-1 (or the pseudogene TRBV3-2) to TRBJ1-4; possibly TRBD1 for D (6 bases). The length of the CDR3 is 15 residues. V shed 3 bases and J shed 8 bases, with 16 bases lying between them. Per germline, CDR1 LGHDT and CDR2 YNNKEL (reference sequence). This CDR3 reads CASSQEGGLWEKLFF. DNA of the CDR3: TGTGCCAGCAGCCAGGAAGGGGGGCTCTGGGAAAAACTGTTTTTT.

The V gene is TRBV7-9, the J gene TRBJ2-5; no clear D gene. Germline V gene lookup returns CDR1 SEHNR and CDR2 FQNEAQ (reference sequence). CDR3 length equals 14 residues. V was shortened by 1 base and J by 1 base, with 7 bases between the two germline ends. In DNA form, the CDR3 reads TGTGCCAGCAGCTTAGAGGGTCGCCAAGAGACCCAGTACTTC. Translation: CASSLEGRQETQYF.

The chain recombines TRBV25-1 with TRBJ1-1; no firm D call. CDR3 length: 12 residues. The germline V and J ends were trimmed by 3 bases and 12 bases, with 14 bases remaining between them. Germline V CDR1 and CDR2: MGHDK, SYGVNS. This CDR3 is CASSDGPTQTFF. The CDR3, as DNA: TGTGCCAGCAGTGACGGGCCGACGCAAACTTTCTTT.

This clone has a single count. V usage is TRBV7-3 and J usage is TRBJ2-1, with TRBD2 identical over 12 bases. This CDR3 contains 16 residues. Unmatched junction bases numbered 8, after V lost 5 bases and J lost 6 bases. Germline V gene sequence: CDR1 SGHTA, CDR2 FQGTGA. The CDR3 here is CASSATLAGGRNEQFF. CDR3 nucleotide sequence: TGTGCCAGCAGCGCCACCCTAGCGGGGGGGCGCAATGAGCAGTTCTTC.

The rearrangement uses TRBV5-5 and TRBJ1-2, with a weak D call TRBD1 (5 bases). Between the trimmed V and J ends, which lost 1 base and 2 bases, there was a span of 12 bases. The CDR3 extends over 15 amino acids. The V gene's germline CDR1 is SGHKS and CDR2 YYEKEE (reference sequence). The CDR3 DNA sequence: TGTGCCAGCAGCTTGTTGGGACTGGCGAACTATGGCTACACCTTC. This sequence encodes CASSLLGLANYGYTF.